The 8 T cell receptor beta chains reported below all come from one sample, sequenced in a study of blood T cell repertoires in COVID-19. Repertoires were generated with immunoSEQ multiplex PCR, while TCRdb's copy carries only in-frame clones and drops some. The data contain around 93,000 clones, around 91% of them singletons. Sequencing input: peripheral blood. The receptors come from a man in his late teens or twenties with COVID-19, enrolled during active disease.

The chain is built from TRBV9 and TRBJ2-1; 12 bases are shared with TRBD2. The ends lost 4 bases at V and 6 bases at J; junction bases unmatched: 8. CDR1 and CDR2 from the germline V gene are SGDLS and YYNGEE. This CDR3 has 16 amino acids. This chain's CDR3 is CASSMRTSGVPNEQFF. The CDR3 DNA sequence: TGTGCCAGCAGCATGCGGACTAGCGGGGTACCCAATGAGCAGTTCTTC.

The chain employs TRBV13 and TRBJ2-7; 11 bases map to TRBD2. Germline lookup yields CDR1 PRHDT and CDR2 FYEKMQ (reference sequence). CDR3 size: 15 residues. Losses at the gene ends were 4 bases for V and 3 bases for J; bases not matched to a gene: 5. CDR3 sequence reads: CASSSGLAGLYEQYF. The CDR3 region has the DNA TGTGCCAGCAGCTCCGGACTAGCGGGTCTCTACGAGCAGTACTTC. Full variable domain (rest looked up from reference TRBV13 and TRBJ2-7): AAGVIQSPRHLIKEKRETATLKCYPIPRHDTVYWYQQGPGQDPQFLISFYEKMQSDKGSIPDRFSAQQFSDYHSELNMSSLELGDSALYFCASSSGLAGLYEQYFGPGTRLTVT.

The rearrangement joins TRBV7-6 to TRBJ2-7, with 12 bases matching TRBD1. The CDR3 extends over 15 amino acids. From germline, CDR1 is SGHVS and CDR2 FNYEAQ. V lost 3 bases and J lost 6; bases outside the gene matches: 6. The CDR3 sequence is CASSLPGTGGGEQYF. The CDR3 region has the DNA TGTGCCAGCAGCTTGCCCGGGACAGGGGGCGGCGAGCAGTACTTC.

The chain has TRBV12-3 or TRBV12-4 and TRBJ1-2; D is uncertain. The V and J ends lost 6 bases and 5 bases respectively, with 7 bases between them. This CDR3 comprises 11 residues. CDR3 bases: TGTGCCAGCAGGATAGCTTATGGCTACACCTTC. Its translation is CASRIAYGYTF.

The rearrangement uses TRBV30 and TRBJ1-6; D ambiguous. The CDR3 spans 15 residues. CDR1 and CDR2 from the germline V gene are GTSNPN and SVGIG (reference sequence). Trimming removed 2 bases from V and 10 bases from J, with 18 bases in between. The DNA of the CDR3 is TGTGCCTGGAGTCCCTCTCCGGGGTACGGATCACCCCTCCACTTT. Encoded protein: CAWSPSPGYGSPLHF.

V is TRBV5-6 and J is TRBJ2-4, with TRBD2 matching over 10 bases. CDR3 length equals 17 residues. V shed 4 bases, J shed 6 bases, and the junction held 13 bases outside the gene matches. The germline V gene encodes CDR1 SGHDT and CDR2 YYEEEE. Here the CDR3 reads CASSNKAGLASRNIQYF. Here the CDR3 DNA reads TGTGCCAGCAGCAATAAAGCGGGACTAGCGAGCCGAAACATTCAGTACTTC.

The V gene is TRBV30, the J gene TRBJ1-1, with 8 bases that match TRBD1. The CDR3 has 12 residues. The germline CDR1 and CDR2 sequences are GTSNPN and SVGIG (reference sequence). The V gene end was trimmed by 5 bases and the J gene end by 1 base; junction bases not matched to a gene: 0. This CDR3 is CAWGQGNTEAFF. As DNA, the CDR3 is TGTGCCTGGGGACAGGGGAACACTGAAGCTTTCTTT. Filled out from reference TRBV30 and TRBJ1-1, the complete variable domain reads SQTIHQWPATLVQPVGSPLSLECTVEGTSNPNLYWYRQAAGRGLQLLFYSVGIGQISSEVPQNLSASRPQDRQFILSSKKLLLSDSGFYLCAWGQGNTEAFFGQGTRLTVV.

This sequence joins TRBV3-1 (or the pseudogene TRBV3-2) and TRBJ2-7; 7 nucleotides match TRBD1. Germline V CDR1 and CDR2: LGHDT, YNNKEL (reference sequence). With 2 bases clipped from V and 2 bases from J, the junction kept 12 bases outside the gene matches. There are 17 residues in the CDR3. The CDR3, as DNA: TGTGCCAGCAGCCAAAGTCTTCCTGGGACAGCCCCCTACGAGCAGTACTTC. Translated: CASSQSLPGTAPYEQYF.